This TCR beta chain is from a study of cytomegalovirus exposure and HLA in healthy donors. The study's findings and limits: A highly shared variant cluster was judged a likely technical artifact.

Remarks on this clone: The antigen remains undetermined.

The study ran its PCR with 60 Vbeta and 13 Jbeta primers. Only in-frame clones appear in the TCRdb table, and some are missing; sequencing was by immunoSEQ multiplex PCR. The data contain fewer than 180,000 clones, 79% of them singletons. This clonotype was obtained from a human donor in good health. Sequencing was carried out using PBMCs.

CDR3 residues: CASSGQINTGELFF. Written as DNA, the CDR3 is TGTGCCAGCTCGGGACAAATTAACACCGGGGAGCTGTTTTTT. The genes are TRBV2 and TRBJ2-2; D is possibly TRBD1 (6 bases). Trimming pared 8 bases from V and 2 bases from J, leaving 12 bases between. Germline CDR1 SNHLY, CDR2 FYNNEI. The CDR3 extends over 14 amino acids. Drawing the rest from reference TRBV2 and TRBJ2-2, the complete variable domain is EPEVTQTPSHQVTQMGQEVILRCVPISNHLYFYWYRQILGQKVEFLVSFYNNEISEKSEIFDDQFSVERPDGSNFTLKIRSTKLEDSAMYFCASSGQINTGELFFGEGSRLTVL.